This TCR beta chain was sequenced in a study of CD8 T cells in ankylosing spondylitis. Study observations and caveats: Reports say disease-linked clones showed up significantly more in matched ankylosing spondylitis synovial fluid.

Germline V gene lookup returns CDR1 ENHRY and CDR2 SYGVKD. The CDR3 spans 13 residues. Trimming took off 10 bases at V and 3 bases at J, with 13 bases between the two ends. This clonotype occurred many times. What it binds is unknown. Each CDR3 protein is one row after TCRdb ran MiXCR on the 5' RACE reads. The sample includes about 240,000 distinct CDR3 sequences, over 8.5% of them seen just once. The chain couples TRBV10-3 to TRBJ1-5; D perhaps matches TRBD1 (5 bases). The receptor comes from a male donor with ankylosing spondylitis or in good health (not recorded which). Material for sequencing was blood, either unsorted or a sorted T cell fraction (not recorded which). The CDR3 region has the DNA TGTGCCAGCAGCAGGGACGACAATCAGCCCCAGCATTTT. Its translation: CASSRDDNQPQHF.